This T cell receptor (beta chain) was captured by sequencing in a study of graft-versus-host responses after intestinal transplantation (dated by TCRdb to about 2021). In terms of the full investigation: Multivisceral, liver-intestinal, or isolated intestinal transplants were received by the recipients. A peak of at least 4% donor T cells among recipient peripheral blood mononuclear cells was the definition used for donor T cell macrochimerism. Every recipient was given anti-thymocyte globulin induction, followed by approximately 3 years of maintenance tacrolimus and steroids. Of the 20 to 30 intestinal transplant recipients enrolled in the cohort, one of whom was a retransplant, 3 patients without pretransplant specimens were excluded. Rather than going through the commercial service, samples from a few later patients were sequenced in-house on an Illumina MiSeq and processed with MiXCR. Alloreactive clones were identified by sequencing pre-transplant mixed lymphocyte reaction products and comparing them with unstimulated pre-transplant donor and recipient T cells. Graft-versus-host and host-versus-graft alloreactive T cell clones were tracked in the graft, circulation and bone marrow after intestinal transplantation using bulk TCR-beta CDR3 sequencing. General study outcomes and caveats: GvH clones were found in recipient bone marrow, and some of the GvH clones appeared earlier in ileal mucosa or blood, which is consistent with an intestinal mucosal origin. Conclusions were limited by the relatively low number and heterogeneity of intestinal transplant patients. High GvH to HvG T cell clonal ratios were observed in the allografts of patients with donor T cell macrochimerism. Peak levels of circulating GvH clones were associated with declines in HvG clones early after transplant.

Compared with germline, V lacks 7 bases and J lacks 1 base; bases without a gene match: 16. CDR1 and CDR2, looked up from the germline V gene (reference sequence), are PRHDT and FYEKMQ. The CDR3 runs 17 residues from the cysteine to the phenylalanine. Just the 51-base CDR3 DNA is kept, in frame starting at base 1. The time point label, as the study defines it: cells obtained before transplantation from donor or recipient. CD3+CD4+ and CD3+CD8+ populations were FACS-sorted from unstimulated pre-transplant donor and recipient cells taken from spleen or lymph nodes. Library preparation employed the immunoSEQ multiplex PCR assay. In most patients, genomic DNA was isolated using the Qiagen DNeasy Blood and Tissue Kit and sent frozen to Adaptive Biotechnologies for TCR sequencing. For most patients, genomic DNA was subjected to high-throughput TCR-beta CDR3 sequencing by Adaptive Biotechnologies. The study's own analysis went as follows. Adaptive's ImmunoSEQ software was the source of the TCR sequencing data for over 15 patients, while a few other patients were processed with MiXCR and VDJtools. To correct CD4 versus CD8 sorting errors, any sequence found in both subsets at a frequency ratio below 5:1 was removed. CDR3 nucleotide sequences shared between donor and recipient were removed because their origin could not be assigned. At least 2-fold expansion over unstimulated cells and a minimum CFSE-low frequency of 0.002% (template counts) or 0.001% (read counts) were required for clones to be classified as alloreactive. A clone was considered mappable if detected in the sequenced pre-transplant spleen, lymph node, or MLR CFSE-low populations of the donor or recipient. Cumulative frequency of alloreactive clones was calculated as a percentage of all sequences weighted by copy number. The table comes from immuneACCESS by way of TCRdb, which keeps in-frame sequences with V and J called. Part of the clones is missing from these tables; in studies checked, under half for an unresolved V gene and the rest for unknown reasons. V and J calls and clone size are those listed in that table; D and trimming were worked out from the DNA. The table for this sample lists tens of thousands of clones; approximately 95% of them were counted only once. The ten largest clones capture less than 0.5% of the sample.

Worth noting for this clone: No cognate antigen has been identified for it. Base quality data are lacking; no much larger clone is found one base away.

This TCR came from a human donor who received an intestinal transplant. The sequencing here drew on unstimulated CD8+ T cells sorted from spleen or lymph node cells, taken before intestinal transplant. This chain joins TRBV13 to TRBJ2-7, with 7 bases aligning to TRBD1. CDR3 reads: CASKRSPGDSGSYEQYF. The DNA sequence follows: TGTGCCAGCAAAAGAAGCCCCGGGGACAGCGGTTCCTACGAGCAGTACTTC.